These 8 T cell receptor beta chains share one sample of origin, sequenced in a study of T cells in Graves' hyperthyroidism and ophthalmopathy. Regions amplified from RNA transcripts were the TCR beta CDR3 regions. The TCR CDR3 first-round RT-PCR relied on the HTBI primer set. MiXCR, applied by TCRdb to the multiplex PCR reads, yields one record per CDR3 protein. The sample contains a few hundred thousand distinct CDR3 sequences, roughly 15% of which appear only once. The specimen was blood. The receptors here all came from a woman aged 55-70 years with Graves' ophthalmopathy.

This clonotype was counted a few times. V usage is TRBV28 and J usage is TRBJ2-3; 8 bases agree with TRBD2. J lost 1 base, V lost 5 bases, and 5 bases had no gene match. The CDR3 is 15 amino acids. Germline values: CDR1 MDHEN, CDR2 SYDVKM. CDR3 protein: CASSGRGGGTDTQYF. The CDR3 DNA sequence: TGTGCCAGCAGTGGTCGGGGGGGAGGCACAGATACGCAGTATTTT.

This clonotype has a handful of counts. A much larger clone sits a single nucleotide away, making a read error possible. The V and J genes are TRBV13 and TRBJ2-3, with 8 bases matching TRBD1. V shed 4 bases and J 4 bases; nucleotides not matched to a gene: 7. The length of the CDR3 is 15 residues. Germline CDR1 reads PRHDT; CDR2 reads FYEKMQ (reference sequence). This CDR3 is CASSSEDREADTQYF. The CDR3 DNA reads TGTGCCAGCAGCTCCGAGGACAGGGAAGCAGATACGCAGTATTTT.

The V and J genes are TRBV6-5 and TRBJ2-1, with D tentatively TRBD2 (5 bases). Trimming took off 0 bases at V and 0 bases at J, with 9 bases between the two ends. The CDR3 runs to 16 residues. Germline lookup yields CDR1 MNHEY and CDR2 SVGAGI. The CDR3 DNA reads TGTGCCAGCAGTTACTCGACCGGGAACTCCTACAATGAGCAGTTCTTC. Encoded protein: CASSYSTGNSYNEQFF.

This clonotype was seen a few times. The CDR3 DNA reads as TGTGCCAGCAGCGTAGTGGCGCGGTCGGGCAGGGCCTACGAGCAGTACTTC. Translated: CASSVVARSGRAYEQYF. V gene TRBV9 combines with J gene TRBJ2-7, with D tentatively TRBD1 (5 bases). Trimming took 0 bases from V and 2 from J, leaving 18 bases between them. The CDR3 has 17 amino acids. Per the germline V gene, CDR1 is SGDLS and CDR2 is YYNGEE.

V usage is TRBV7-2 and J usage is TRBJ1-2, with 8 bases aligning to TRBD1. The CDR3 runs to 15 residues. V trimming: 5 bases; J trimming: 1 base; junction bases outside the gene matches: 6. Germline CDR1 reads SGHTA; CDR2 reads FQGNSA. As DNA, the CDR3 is TGTGCCAGCAGCACTCGACAGGGGAATAACTATGGCTACACCTTC. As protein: CASSTRQGNNYGYTF.

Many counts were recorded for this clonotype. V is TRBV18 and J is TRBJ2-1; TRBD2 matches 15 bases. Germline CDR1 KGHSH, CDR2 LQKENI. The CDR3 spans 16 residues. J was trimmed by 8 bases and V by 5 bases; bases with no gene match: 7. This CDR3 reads CASSYGLAGGRDEQFF. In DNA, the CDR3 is TGTGCCAGCTCATACGGACTAGCGGGAGGGCGGGATGAGCAGTTCTTC. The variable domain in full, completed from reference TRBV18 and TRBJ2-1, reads NAGVMQNPRHLVRRRGQEARLRCSPMKGHSHVYWYRQLPEEGLKFMVYLQKENIIDESGMPKERFSAEFPKEGPSILRIQQVVRGDSAAYFCASSYGLAGGRDEQFFGPGTRLTVL.

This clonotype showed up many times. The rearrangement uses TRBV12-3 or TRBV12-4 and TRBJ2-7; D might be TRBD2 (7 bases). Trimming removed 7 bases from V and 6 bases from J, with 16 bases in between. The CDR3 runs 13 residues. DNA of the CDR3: TGTGCCAGCACTCTAGGGGGGGTCGGCGAGCAGTACTTC. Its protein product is CASTLGGVGEQYF.

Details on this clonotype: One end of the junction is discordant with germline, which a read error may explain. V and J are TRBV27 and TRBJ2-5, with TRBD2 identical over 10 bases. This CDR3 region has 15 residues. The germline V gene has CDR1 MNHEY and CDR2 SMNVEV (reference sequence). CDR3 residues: CASSGRLAGQGTQYF. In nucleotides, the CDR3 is TGTGCCAGCAGTGGCCGACTAGCGGGCCAAGGGACCCAGTACTTC.